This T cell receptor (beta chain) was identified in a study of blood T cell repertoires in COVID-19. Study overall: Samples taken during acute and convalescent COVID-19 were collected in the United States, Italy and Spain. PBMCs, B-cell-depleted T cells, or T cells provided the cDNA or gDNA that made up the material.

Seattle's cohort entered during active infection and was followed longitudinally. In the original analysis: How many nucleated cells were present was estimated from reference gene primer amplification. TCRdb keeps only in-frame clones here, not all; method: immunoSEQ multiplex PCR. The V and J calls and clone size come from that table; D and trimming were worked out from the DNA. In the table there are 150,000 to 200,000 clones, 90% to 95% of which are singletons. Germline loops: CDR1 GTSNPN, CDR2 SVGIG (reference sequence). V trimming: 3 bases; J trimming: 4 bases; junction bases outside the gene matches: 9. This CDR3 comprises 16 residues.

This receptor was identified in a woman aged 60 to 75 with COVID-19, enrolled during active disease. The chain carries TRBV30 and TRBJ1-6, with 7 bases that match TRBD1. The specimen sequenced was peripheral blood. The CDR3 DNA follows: TGTGCCTGGAGACCGGGACAGAGAGATTATAATTCACCCCTCCACTTT. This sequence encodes CAWRPGQRDYNSPLHF.